This T cell receptor beta chain came from a study of OX40 agonist ivuxolimab in advanced cancers. Remarks on this clone: Its antigen is unidentified.

Clones were sequenced by immunoSEQ multiplex PCR, and TCRdb holds only the in-frame ones, with some missing. The table lists roughly 64,000 clones, around 84% of them singletons. Broader study findings: The antigens recognized by the expanded peripheral T cells, that is their antigen specificity, were not determined. On average, a greater number of expanded clones characterised CD8+ T cells relative to CD4+. In a subset of nonresponders, normalized T-cell clonal expansion was also low.

The sampling schedule covered blood at baseline, cycle 4 day 1, and cycle 7 day 1. CDR3 length: 12 residues. Trimming took 0 bases from V and 10 from J, leaving 7 bases between them. From germline, CDR1 is SGHTA and CDR2 FQGNSA. This specimen consisted of CD4+ or CD8+ T cells sorted from blood, obtained in a trial of the OX40 agonist ivuxolimab. The chain carries TRBV7-2 and TRBJ2-1; D gene unclear. The TCR sequence derives from an adult with an advanced solid tumor such as melanoma, head and neck, liver or kidney cancer. CDR3 coding DNA: TGTGCCAGCAGCTTAGCCGGGCGGGAGCAGTTCTTC. It is translated as CASSLAGREQFF.